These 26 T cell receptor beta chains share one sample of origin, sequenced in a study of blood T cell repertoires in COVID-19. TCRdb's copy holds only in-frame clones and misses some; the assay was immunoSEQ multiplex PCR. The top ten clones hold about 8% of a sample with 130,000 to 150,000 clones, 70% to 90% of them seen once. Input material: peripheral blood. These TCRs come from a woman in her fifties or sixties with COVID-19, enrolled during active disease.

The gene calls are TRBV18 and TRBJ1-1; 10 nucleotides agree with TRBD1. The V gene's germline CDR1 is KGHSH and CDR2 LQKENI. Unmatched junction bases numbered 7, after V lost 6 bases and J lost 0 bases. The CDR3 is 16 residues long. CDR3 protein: CASSPFGTGVNTEAFF. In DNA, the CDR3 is TGTGCCAGCTCCCCCTTTGGGACAGGGGTGAACACTGAAGCTTTCTTT.

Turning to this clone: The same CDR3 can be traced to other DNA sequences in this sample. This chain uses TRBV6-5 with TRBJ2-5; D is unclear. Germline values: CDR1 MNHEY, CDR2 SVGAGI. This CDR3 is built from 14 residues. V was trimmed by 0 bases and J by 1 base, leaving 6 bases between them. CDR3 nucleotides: TGTGCCAGCAGTTACTCGGGCAGCCAAGAGACCCAGTACTTC. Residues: CASSYSGSQETQYF.

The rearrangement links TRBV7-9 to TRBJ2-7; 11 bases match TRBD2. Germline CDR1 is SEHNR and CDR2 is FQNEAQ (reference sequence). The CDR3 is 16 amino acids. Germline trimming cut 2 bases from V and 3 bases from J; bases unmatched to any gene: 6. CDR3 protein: CASSLSIGTSGYEQYF. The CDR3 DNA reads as TGTGCCAGCAGCTTATCTATTGGGACTAGCGGCTACGAGCAGTACTTC.

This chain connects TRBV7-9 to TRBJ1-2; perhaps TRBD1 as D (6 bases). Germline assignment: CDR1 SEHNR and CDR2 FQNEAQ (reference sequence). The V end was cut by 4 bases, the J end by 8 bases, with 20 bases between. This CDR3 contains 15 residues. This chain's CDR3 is CASSSPRGAMWGYTF. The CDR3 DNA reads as TGTGCCAGCAGCTCACCTCGGGGGGCTATGTGGGGCTACACCTTC.

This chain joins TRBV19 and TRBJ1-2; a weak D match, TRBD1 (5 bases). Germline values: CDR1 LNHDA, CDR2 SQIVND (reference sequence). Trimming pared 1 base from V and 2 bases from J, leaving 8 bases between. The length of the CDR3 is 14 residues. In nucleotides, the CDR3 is TGTGCCAGTAGTATAGTCAGGGCCAACTATGGCTACACCTTC. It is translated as CASSIVRANYGYTF.

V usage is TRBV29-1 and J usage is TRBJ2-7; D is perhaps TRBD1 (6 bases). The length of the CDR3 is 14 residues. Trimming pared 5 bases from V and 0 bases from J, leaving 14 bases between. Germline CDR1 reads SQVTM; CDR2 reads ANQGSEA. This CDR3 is CSVHDRSSSYEQYF. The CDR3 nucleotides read TGCAGCGTTCACGACAGGTCCAGCTCCTACGAGCAGTACTTC.

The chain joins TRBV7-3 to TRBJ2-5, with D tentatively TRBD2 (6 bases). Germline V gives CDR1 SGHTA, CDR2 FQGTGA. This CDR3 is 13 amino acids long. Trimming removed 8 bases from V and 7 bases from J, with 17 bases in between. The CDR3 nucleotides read TGTGCCAGCGCTACGACTGGGGGAGGGACCCAGTACTTC. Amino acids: CASATTGGGTQYF.

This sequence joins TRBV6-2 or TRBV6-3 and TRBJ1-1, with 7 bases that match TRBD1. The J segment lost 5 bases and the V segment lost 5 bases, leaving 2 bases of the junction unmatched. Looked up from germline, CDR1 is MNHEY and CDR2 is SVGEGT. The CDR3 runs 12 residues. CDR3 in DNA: TGTGCCAGCAGTCACAGGGGAACTGAAGCTTTCTTT. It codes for CASSHRGTEAFF.

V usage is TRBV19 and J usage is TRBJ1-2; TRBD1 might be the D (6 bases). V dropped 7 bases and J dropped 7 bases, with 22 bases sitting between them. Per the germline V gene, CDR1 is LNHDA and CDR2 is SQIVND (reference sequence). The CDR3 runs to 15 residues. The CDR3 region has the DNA TGTGCCAGTAATTGGGGAGAGGGTCAGGGGCCTGGCTACACCTTC. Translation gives CASNWGEGQGPGYTF.

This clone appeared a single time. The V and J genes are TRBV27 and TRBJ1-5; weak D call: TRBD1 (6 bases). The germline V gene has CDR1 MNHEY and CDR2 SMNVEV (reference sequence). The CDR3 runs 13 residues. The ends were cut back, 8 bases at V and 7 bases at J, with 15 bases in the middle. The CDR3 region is CASRPEGGQPQHF. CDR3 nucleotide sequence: TGTGCCAGCCGACCGGAGGGGGGGCAGCCCCAGCATTTT.

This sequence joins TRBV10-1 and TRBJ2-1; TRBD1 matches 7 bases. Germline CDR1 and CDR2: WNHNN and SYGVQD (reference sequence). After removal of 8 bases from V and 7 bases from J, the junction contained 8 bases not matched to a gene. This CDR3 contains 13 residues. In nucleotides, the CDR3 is TGCGCCAGCTCCACAGGGGTTGGGAATGAGCAGTTCTTC. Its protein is CASSTGVGNEQFF.

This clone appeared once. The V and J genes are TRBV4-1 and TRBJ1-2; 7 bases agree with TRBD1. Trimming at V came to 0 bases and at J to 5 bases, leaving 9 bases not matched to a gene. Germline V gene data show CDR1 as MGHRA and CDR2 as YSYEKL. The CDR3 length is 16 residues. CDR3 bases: TGCGCCAGCAGCCAAGATGAGGCGGACAGGACTTATGGCTACACCTTC. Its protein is CASSQDEADRTYGYTF.

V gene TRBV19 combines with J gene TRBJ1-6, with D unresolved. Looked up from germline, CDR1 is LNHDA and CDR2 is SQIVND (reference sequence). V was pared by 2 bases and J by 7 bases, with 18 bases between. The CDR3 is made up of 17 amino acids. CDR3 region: CASSIRAETRGNSPLHF. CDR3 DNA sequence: TGTGCCAGTAGTATAAGGGCAGAAACTCGGGGAAATTCACCCCTCCACTTT.

The CDR3 is CASSAGQAYEQYF. As DNA, the CDR3 is TGTGCCAGCAGCGCGGGACAGGCCTACGAGCAGTACTTC. The genes are TRBV13 and TRBJ2-7, with 8 bases identical to TRBD1. Germline loops: CDR1 PRHDT, CDR2 FYEKMQ (reference sequence). V was pared by 5 bases and J by 2 bases, with 2 bases of the junction left unmatched. The CDR3 extends over 13 amino acids.

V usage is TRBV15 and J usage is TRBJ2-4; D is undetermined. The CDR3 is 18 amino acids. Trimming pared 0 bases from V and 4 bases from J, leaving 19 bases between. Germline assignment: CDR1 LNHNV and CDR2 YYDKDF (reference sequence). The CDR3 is CATSRDLSAGGPKNIQYF. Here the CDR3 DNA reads TGTGCCACCAGCAGAGATCTGTCGGCAGGTGGGCCGAAAAACATTCAGTACTTC.

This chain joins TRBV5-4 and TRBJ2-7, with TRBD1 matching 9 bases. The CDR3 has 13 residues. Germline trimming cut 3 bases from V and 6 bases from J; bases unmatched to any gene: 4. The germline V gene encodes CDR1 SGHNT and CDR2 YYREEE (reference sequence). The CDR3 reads CASSYRGQGEQYF. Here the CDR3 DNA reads TGTGCCAGCAGCTACAGGGGGCAAGGCGAGCAGTACTTC.

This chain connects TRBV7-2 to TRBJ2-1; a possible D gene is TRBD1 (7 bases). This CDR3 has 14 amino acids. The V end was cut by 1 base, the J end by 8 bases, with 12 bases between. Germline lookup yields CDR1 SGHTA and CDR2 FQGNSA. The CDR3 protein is CASSLVQGRYEQFF. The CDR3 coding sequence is TGTGCCAGCAGCTTAGTACAGGGGAGGTATGAGCAGTTCTTC. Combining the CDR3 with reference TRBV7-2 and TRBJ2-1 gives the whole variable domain GAGVSQSPSNKVTEKGKDVELRCDPISGHTALYWYRQSLGQGLEFLIYFQGNSAPDKSGLPSDRFSAERTGGSVSTLTIQRTQQEDSAVYLCASSLVQGRYEQFFGPGTRLTVL.

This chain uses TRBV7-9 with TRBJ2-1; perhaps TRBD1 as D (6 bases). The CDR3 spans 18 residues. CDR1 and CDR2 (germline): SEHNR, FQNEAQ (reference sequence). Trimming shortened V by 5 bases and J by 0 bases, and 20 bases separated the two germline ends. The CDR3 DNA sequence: TGTGCCAGCAGCCCCCCGTTCTGGGGACAAAGCTCCTACAATGAGCAGTTCTTC. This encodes CASSPPFWGQSSYNEQFF.

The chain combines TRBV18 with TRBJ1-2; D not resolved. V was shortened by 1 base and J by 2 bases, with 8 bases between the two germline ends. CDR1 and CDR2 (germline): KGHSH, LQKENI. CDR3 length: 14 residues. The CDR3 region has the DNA TGTGCCAGCTCACCACGGGCAGACAACTATGGCTACACCTTC. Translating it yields CASSPRADNYGYTF.

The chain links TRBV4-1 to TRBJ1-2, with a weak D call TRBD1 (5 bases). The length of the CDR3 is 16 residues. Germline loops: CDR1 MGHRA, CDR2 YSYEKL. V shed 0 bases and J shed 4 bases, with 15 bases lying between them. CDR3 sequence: CASSQEWGGRSYGYTF. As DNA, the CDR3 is TGCGCCAGCAGCCAAGAATGGGGGGGTCGTAGCTATGGCTACACCTTC.

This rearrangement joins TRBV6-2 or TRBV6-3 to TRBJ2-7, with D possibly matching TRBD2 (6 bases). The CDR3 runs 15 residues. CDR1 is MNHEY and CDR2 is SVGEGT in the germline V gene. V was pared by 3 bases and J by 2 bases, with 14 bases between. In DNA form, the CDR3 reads TGTGCCAGCAGTTATGAGGAGGGTAAAGCCTACGAGCAGTACTTC. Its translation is CASSYEEGKAYEQYF.

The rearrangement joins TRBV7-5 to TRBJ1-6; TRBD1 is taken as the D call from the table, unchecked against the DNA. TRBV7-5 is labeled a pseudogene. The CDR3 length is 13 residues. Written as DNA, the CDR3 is TGTGTCAGAAGCCGCTGTAGGGGATCGTCCCTCCACTTT. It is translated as CVRSRCRGSSLHF.

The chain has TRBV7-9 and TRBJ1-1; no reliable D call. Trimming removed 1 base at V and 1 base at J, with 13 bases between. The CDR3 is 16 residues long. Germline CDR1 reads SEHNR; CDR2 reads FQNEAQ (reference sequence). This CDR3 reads CASSLGTGSANTEAFF. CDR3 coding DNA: TGTGCCAGCAGCTTAGGCACGGGTAGTGCGAACACTGAAGCTTTCTTT. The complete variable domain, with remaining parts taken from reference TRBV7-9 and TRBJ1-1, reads DTGVSQNPRHKITKRGQNVTFRCDPISEHNRLYWYRQTLGQGPEFLTYFQNEAQLEKSRLLSDRFSAERPKGSFSTLEIQRTEQGDSAMYLCASSLGTGSANTEAFFGQGTRLTVV.

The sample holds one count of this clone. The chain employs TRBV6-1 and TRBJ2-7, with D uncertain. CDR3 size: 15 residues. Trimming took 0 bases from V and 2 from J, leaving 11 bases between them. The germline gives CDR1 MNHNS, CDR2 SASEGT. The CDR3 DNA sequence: TGTGCCAGCAGTGAAGCGCTGCATGGGCCCTACGAGCAGTACTTC. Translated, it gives CASSEALHGPYEQYF.

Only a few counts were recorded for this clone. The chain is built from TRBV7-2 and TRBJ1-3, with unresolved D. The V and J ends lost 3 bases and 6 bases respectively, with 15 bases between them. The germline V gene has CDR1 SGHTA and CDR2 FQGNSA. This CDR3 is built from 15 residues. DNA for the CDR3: TGTGCCAGCAGCTTGTCGAGGGCGTTGGAAAACACCATATATTTT. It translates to CASSLSRALENTIYF. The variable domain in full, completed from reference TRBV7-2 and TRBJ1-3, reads GAGVSQSPSNKVTEKGKDVELRCDPISGHTALYWYRQSLGQGLEFLIYFQGNSAPDKSGLPSDRFSAERTGGSVSTLTIQRTQQEDSAVYLCASSLSRALENTIYFGEGSWLTVV.

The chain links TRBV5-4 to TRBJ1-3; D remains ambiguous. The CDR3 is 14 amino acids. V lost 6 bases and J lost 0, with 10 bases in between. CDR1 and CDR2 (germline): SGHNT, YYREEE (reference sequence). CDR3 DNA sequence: TGTGCCAGCACCAATGCGGGCTCTGGAAACACCATATATTTT. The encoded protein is CASTNAGSGNTIYF.